This TCR beta chain was obtained from a study of cytomegalovirus exposure and HLA in healthy donors. At the level of the study: Among about 179 million T cells, an earlier analysis found about 110 million unique TCR beta sequences. Across some 400 genotyped donors, roughly 85% landed in the Caucasian-associated ancestry cluster.

Germline loops: CDR1 MNHEY, CDR2 SVGAGI. CDR3 length equals 12 residues. Trimming took 6 bases from V and 4 from J, leaving 7 bases between them. It was with 60 Vbeta and 13 Jbeta primers that the PCR ran. Profiling relied on immunoSEQ multiplex PCR, and the TCRdb table lists in-frame clones only, not all of them. In the table there are 120,000 or so clones, over 8.5% of which are singletons. This clone was picked up a small number of times. Its specificity is unknown. General study points: For cytomegalovirus status, the classifier reportedly gave diagnoses with high specificity and sensitivity. When a later analysis compared HLA-associated TCR beta chains with equally common others, the HLA-associated chains turned out to be more clonally expanded and to have lower generation probabilities.

This rearrangement joins TRBV6-5 to TRBJ1-5; D unresolved. The receptor was derived from a middle-aged woman in good health and CMV-seropositive. The sample taken for sequencing was PBMCs. The CDR3 DNA sequence: TGTGCCAGCAGGACGGGGAATCAGCCCCAGCATTTT. It codes for CASRTGNQPQHF.